Below, one TCR beta chain is given with its context. TCRdb's copy holds only in-frame clones and misses some; the assay was immunoSEQ multiplex PCR. The table lists about 88,000 clones, approximately 85% of them singletons. These data belong to a study of OX40 agonist ivuxolimab in advanced cancers. Germline assignment: CDR1 KGHSH and CDR2 LQKENI. Trimming took 0 bases from V and 2 from J, leaving 7 bases between them. The CDR3 extends over 14 amino acids. The chain has TRBV18 and TRBJ2-5, with D hard to call. Source: CD4+ or CD8+ T cells sorted from blood, taken in a trial of the OX40 agonist ivuxolimab. This receptor was obtained from an adult with an advanced solid tumor such as melanoma, head and neck, liver or kidney cancer. The CDR3 region has the DNA TGTGCCAGCTCACCACCCTCAGGTCAAGAGACCCAGTACTTC. This sequence encodes CASSPPSGQETQYF. Drawing the rest from reference TRBV18 and TRBJ2-5, the complete variable domain is NAGVMQNPRHLVRRRGQEARLRCSPMKGHSHVYWYRQLPEEGLKFMVYLQKENIIDESGMPKERFSAEFPKEGPSILRIQQVVRGDSAAYFCASSPPSGQETQYFGPGTRLLVL.